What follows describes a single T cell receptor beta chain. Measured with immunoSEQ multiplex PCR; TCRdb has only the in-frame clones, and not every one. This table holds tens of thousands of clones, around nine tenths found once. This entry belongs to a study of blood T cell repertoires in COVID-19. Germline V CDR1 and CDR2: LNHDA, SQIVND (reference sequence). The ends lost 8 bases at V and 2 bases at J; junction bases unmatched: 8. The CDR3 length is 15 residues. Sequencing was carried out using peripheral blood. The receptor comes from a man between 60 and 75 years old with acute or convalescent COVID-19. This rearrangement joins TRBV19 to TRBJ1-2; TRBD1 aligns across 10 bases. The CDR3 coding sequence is TGTGCCAGTCACCCTCGGGGACAGGGGAACTATGGCTACACCTTC. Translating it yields CASHPRGQGNYGYTF.